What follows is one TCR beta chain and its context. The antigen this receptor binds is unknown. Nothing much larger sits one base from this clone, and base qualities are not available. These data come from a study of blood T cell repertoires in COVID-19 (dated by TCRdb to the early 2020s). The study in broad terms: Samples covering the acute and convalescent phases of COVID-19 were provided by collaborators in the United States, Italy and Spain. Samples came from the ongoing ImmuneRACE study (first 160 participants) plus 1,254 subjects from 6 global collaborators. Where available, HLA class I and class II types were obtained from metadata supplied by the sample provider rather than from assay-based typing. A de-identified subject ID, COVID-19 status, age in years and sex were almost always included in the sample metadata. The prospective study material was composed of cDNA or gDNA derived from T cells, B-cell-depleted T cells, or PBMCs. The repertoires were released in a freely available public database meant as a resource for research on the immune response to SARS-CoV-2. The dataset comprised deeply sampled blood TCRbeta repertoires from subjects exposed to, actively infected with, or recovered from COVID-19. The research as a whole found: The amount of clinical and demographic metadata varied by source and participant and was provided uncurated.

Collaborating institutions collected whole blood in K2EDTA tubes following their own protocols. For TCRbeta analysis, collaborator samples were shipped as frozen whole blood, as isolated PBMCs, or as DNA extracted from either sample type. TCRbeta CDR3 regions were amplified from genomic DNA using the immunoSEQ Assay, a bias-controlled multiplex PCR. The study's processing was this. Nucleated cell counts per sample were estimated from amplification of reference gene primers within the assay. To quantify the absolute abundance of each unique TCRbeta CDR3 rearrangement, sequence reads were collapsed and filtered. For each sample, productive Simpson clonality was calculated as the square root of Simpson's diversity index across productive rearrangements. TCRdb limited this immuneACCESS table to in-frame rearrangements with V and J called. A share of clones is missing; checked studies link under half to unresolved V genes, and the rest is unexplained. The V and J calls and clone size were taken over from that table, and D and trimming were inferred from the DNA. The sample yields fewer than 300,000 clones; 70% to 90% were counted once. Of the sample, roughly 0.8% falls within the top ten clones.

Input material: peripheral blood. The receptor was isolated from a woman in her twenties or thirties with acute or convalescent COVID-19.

The base sequence is TGTGCCAGCAAGAAGGAGTACAATGAGCAGTTCTTC. Translated, this is CASKKEYNEQFF. Recombination joined TRBV27 with TRBJ2-1, with the D gene not clear enough to name. The germline V gene (reference sequence) specifies MNHEY as CDR1 and SMNVEV as CDR2. V loses 7 bases, J loses 4 bases, and the germline ends lie 8 bases apart. From its cysteine to its phenylalanine, the CDR3 spans 12 amino acids. Left in the record is the CDR3 DNA by itself, 36 bases read in frame from the first base.